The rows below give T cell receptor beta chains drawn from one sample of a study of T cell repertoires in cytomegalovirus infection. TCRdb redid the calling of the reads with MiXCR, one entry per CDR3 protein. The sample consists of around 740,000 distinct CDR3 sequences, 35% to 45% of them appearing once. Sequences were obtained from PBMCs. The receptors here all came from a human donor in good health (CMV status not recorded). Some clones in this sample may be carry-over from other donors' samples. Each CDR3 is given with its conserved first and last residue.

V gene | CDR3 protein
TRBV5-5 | CASSYYDSYNEQFF
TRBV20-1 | CSALRGGRDYGYTF
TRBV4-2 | CASSQRTGGAYGYTF
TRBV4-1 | CASSQVGTGNQPQHF
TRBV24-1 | CATSDGANNYGYTF
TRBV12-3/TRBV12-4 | CANSQGAPGANVLTF
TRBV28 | CASSLWSRPGLAEETQYF
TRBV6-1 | CASSSGGARSSYNSPLHF
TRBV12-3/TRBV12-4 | CASSPPWGIGANVLTF
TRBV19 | CAAVGVENTEAFF
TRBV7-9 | CASSLAPGMDYYGYTF
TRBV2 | CASTPHRTEAFF
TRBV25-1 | CASSWGWTGANVLTF
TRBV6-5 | CASSQRDRSNTGELFF
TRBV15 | CATSRDGAVIEAFF
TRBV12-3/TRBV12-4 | CASSSRGPRSNQPQHF
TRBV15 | CATRKGTRSTDTQYF
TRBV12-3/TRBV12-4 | CASRLNRGPYEQYF
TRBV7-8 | CASSVAGTNYKEQFF
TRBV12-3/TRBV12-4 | CASSLAGGNAYEQYF
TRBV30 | CAWSVLPGNYGYTF
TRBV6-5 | CASSYTRSGRTETQYF
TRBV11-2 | CASSLGHWQETQYF
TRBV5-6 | CASSSETGGAMNAFF
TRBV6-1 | CASRVPGIGNQPQHF
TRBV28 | CASSPVLLESSYNEQFF
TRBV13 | CASSSQTSRRETQYF
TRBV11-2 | CASSLDPGLQLAAFF
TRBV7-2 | CASSLYGSLGLEQSF
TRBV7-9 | CSSSGYGRETPYF
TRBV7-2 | CASSLSVGVGQPQHF
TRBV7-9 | CASSLGALAGGPHEQYF
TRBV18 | CASSQFVQVSYEQYF
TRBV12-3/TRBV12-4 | CASRPEDLPNTEAFF
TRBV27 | CASSLAGVGDIQYF
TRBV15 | CATSRDPQGGRSSPLHF
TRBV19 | CASSNSHFGTGSRSYNEQFF
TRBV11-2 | CASSLDRASEQFF
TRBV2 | CASSTPDRPHSNQPQHF
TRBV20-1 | CSAGPAGGNNEQFF
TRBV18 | CASSLQQGAKDTQYF
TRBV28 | CASSWGPGREGANVLTF
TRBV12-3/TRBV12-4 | CASSRGMAPKNIQYF
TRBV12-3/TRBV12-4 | CASSPAPPDTQYF
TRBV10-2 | CASSGPNRTALNTEAFF
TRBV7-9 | CASSPRTVYEQYF
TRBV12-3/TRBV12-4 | CASTRVGQGADTQYF
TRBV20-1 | CSARAAANSYGYTF
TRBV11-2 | CASSFREIFNNEQFF
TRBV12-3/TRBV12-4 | CASSPFSNEQFF
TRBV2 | CASSVDINQPQHF
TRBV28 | CASDSGANVLTF
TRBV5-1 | CASSLATKSYEQYF
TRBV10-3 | CAISDLYGAQGDTQYF
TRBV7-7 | CASSRASTDTQYF
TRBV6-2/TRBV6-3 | CASSYSWTARGLYEQYF
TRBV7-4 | CASSLERGITGELFF
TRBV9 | CASSVDSRAYGYTF
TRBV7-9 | CASSLARGTAKEKLFF